The sequence of this TCR beta chain was determined in a study of patients and donors after allogeneic stem cell transplantation. CDR3 length equals 16 residues. The V gene's germline CDR1 is LGHNA and CDR2 YNFKEQ. The V and J ends lost 0 bases and 0 bases respectively, with 9 bases between them. TCRdb used MiXCR to reprocess the RT-PCR reads, holding one entry per CDR3 protein. The sample records fewer than 25,000 distinct CDR3 sequences, under 55% being singletons. This clonotype appeared a few times. Sample: blood, either unsorted or a sorted T cell fraction (not recorded which). This clonotype originated in a human donor who was either an allogeneic HSCT recipient or a stem cell or donor lymphocyte infusion donor (not recorded which). It is not recorded whose cells these are; they may come from a transplant donor. The chain joins TRBV4-2 to TRBJ1-3; D is ambiguous. The CDR3 sequence is CASSQDRQSSGNTIYF. The CDR3 DNA reads as TGTGCCAGCAGCCAAGATCGGCAGAGCTCTGGAAACACCATATATTTT.